The present T cell receptor (beta chain) was sequenced within a study of OX40 agonist ivuxolimab in advanced cancers. Some clones are missing from TCRdb's copy, which holds only in-frame ones; the method was immunoSEQ multiplex PCR. Among around 58,000 clones, roughly 93% were seen once, and the ten largest hold roughly 19%. CDR1 and CDR2 (germline): PRHDT, FYEKMQ (reference sequence). V was pared by 6 bases and J by 7 bases, with 12 bases between. The CDR3 covers 13 residues. Comment on this clone: The antigen remains undetermined.

Whole-study findings and limits: Clones of CD4+ and CD8+ blood T cells grew by week 6 at doses of 0.1 to 3.0 mg/kg.

Autoimmune disease history or systemic immunosuppression meant exclusion. Patients had blood sampled at baseline and again on cycle 4 day 1 and cycle 7 day 1. The J gene is TRBJ2-2, the V gene TRBV13; TRBD1 might be the D (6 bases). The sample was CD4+ or CD8+ T cells sorted from blood, taken in a trial of the OX40 agonist ivuxolimab. The receptor was derived from an adult with an advanced solid tumor such as melanoma, head and neck, liver or kidney cancer. Here the CDR3 reads CASRNTQGGELFF. In DNA form, the CDR3 reads TGTGCCAGCAGAAACACACAGGGCGGGGAGCTGTTTTTT. Filled out from reference TRBV13 and TRBJ2-2, the complete variable domain reads AAGVIQSPRHLIKEKRETATLKCYPIPRHDTVYWYQQGPGQDPQFLISFYEKMQSDKGSIPDRFSAQQFSDYHSELNMSSLELGDSALYFCASRNTQGGELFFGEGSRLTVL.